The 5 T cell receptor beta chains given below trace back to one sample, sequenced in a study of T-cell memory formation after mild COVID-19. TCRdb processed the 5' RACE reads anew with MiXCR; each CDR3 protein has one entry. The table shows roughly 200,000 distinct CDR3 sequences, with just over 9.5% occurring only once. The specimen sequenced was PBMCs or a T cell subset sorted from them (not recorded which). The receptor source for this set is a man aged 18 to 29 who had mild COVID-19 (a few samples of this study predate the infection). Cell type and time point are not known.

The sample holds a few counts of this clonotype. V gene TRBV11-2 combines with J gene TRBJ2-1; 8 bases are a match to TRBD2. The V and J ends lost 6 bases and 6 bases, in that order; junction bases with no gene match: 10. Germline V gene lookup returns CDR1 SGHAT and CDR2 FQNNGV. The CDR3 spans 15 residues. This CDR3 is CASSPQATSANEQFF. DNA of the CDR3: TGTGCCAGCAGTCCCCAAGCGACTAGCGCCAATGAGCAGTTCTTC.

The gene calls are TRBV2 and TRBJ1-2; maybe TRBD1 (5 bases). CDR3 length equals 13 residues. Trimming took off 7 bases at V and 0 bases at J, with 9 bases between the two ends. Germline V lookup: CDR1 SNHLY, CDR2 FYNNEI. CDR3 sequence (DNA): TGTGCCAGCATCCAGGGAGCTAACTATGGCTACACCTTC. It translates to CASIQGANYGYTF. The complete variable domain, with remaining parts taken from reference TRBV2 and TRBJ1-2, reads EPEVTQTPSHQVTQMGQEVILRCVPISNHLYFYWYRQILGQKVEFLVSFYNNEISEKSEIFDDQFSVERPDGSNFTLKIRSTKLEDSAMYFCASIQGANYGYTFGSGTRLTVV.

The chain couples TRBV12-3 or TRBV12-4 to TRBJ1-2; 10 bases align to TRBD1. The V and J ends lost 7 bases and 4 bases, in that order; junction bases with no gene match: 3. This CDR3 spans 13 amino acids. CDR3 DNA: TGTGCCAGCACCCGGACAGGGGGCTATGGCTACACCTTC. Translated: CASTRTGGYGYTF.

This clonotype was counted only a few times. V gene TRBV6-2 or TRBV6-3 combines with J gene TRBJ2-7, with TRBD1 identical over 7 bases. In germline, CDR1 is MNHEY, CDR2 SVGEGT. This CDR3 has 12 residues. The CDR3 loop reads CASSSRIQGMNV. The CDR3 nucleotides are TGTGCCAGCAGTTCCCGAATACAGGGGATGAACGTC.

This clonotype was seen only a few times. J is TRBJ1-3 and V is TRBV6-5; TRBD1 matches at 7 bases. The trim removed 2 bases at V and 0 bases at J, leaving 13 bases unmatched. This CDR3 spans 19 amino acids. From germline, CDR1 is MNHEY and CDR2 SVGAGI. Written as DNA, the CDR3 is TGTGCCAGCAGTTACATCAAAATACGGGACAGCCGCTCTGGAAACACCATATATTTT. Its translation: CASSYIKIRDSRSGNTIYF.